The rows below give T cell receptor beta chains drawn from one sample of a study of beta chain features in type 1 diabetes. Clones were read by immunoSEQ multiplex PCR, and TCRdb kept only the in-frame ones, dropping some. Here the sample spans 120,000 to 150,000 clones, 10% to 15% being singletons. Sequenced material: central memory CD4+ T cells from blood. Every receptor here comes from a man aged 18 to 35 with type 1 diabetes. CDR3s include the opening cysteine and the closing phenylalanine or tryptophan. Each record gives: J gene, D gene, clone size, V gene, CDR3 length, CDR3 DNA, CDR3 protein. D genes are given only for firm matches. The size entry is marked missing in some rows and otherwise reads once, few, many or a size class.

TRBJ2-3 - many TRBV30 14 TGTGCCTGGAGCGGGGGATTTAGCACAGATACGCAGTATTTT CAWSGGFSTDTQYF
TRBJ1-1 TRBD1 few TRBV20-1 11 TGCAGTCGCACAGGGGACACTGAAGCTTTCTTT CSRTGDTEAFF
TRBJ1-1 - - TRBV29-1 13 TGCAGCGTCGACAGTTACATGAACACTGAAGCTTTCTTT CSVDSYMNTEAFF
TRBJ2-5 - few TRBV7-9 15 TGTGCCAGCAGCTTAGCCGCCCCGGTTCAAGAGACCCAGTACTTC CASSLAAPVQETQYF
TRBJ2-5 - once TRBV27 12 TGTGCCAGCAGTGTGCTCGGGGGGACCCAGTACTTC CASSVLGGTQYF
TRBJ1-6 - few TRBV7-7 16 TGTGCCAGCAGACGAGAGCACAGCTCCTATAATTCACCCCTCCACTTT CASRREHSSYNSPLHF
TRBJ2-5 TRBD1 - TRBV7-9 16 TGTGCCAGCAGTCCGGGGACAGGGTATCAACAAGAGACCCAGTACTTC CASSPGTGYQQETQYF
TRBJ2-7 - few TRBV7-9 14 TGTGCCAGCAGCTTCCCGGGATCGGTCTACGAGCAGTACTTC CASSFPGSVYEQYF
TRBJ2-2 - - TRBV11-3 17 TGTGCCAGCAGCTTAGATTCCGCAGGGGCGAACACCGGGGAGCTGTTTTTT CASSLDSAGANTGELFF
TRBJ2-7 - - TRBV5-6 15 TGTGCCAGCAGCCGACTTGACAGGGACTACTACGAGCAGTACTTC CASSRLDRDYYEQYF
TRBJ1-6 - - TRBV5-1 14 TGCGCCAGCAGCTTATCAGGAGATAATTCACCCCTCCACTTT CASSLSGDNSPLHF
TRBJ2-5 - - TRBV18 13 TGTGCCAGCTCACCCCGAGAGGAAGAGACCCAGTACTTC CASSPREEETQYF
TRBJ1-6 TRBD1 few TRBV7-8 15 TGTGCCAGCACCCTCACCGGGACAGGGGATTCACCCCTCCACTTT CASTLTGTGDSPLHF
TRBJ2-1 - - TRBV30 15 TGTGCCTGGAGTAAGGGGCCCCTCTCCTACAATGAGCAGTTCTTC CAWSKGPLSYNEQFF
TRBJ1-1 - few TRBV19 15 TGTGCCAGTAGTAGTGGCCAGAGTATGAACACTGAAGCTTTCTTT CASSSGQSMNTEAFF
TRBJ2-1 TRBD1 - TRBV7-2 15 TGTGCCAGCAGCCCGGGACAGGGAACCTACAATGAGCAGTTCTTC CASSPGQGTYNEQFF
TRBJ2-5 TRBD1 few TRBV30 12 TGTGCCTGGACAGGGGGCAGCGAGACCCAGTACTTC CAWTGGSETQYF
TRBJ1-1 - - TRBV9 14 TGTGCCAGCAGCGTAGTAGGGAGGGCCACTGAAGCTTTCTTT CASSVVGRATEAFF
TRBJ1-2 - few TRBV27 16 TGTGCCAGCAGCCGGGCACAGGTTTCCTCTAACTATGGCTACACCTTC CASSRAQVSSNYGYTF
TRBJ2-7 - few TRBV30 16 TGTGCCTGGAGGCCACCCGGCAGGTCTGTTTCCTACGAGCAGTACTTC CAWRPPGRSVSYEQYF
TRBJ2-2 TRBD1 few TRBV29-1 16 TGCAGCGTTGAAGGTCGACAGGGGGGTGGCACCGGGGAGCTGTTTTTT CSVEGRQGGGTGELFF
TRBJ1-6 TRBD1 few TRBV6-6 14 TGTGCCAGCAGGGGTACAGGGGAGCGTTCACCCCTCCACTTT CASRGTGERSPLHF
TRBJ2-4 TRBD1 few TRBV28 14 TGTGCCAGCAGCTCGGGACAGGGACCAAACATTCAGTACTTC CASSSGQGPNIQYF
TRBJ2-5 - - TRBV5-1 13 TGCGCCAGCAGCCGGGACACACAAGAGACCCAGTACTTC CASSRDTQETQYF
TRBJ1-2 - - TRBV5-1 14 TGCGCCAGCAGCTATGAGACACCACTTTATGGCTACACCTTC CASSYETPLYGYTF
TRBJ1-6 TRBD1 few TRBV30 13 TGTGCCTGGAGGACAGGGATTAATTCACCCCTCCACTTT CAWRTGINSPLHF
TRBJ1-1 TRBD1 - TRBV5-1 13 TGCGCCAGCAGCTTGCAAGGGGGCCGTGAAGCTTTCTTT CASSLQGGREAFF
TRBJ2-2 - few TRBV27 14 TGTGCCAGCAGGGGCACGGGGTGGGCCGGGGAGCTGTTTTTT CASRGTGWAGELFF
TRBJ2-7 - many TRBV28 12 TGTGCCAGCAATAAATGGAGTTACGAGCAGTACTTC CASNKWSYEQYF
TRBJ1-4 - - TRBV7-9 14 TGTGCCAGCAGCTTAGGAACAGGCGCTGAAAAACTGTTTTTT CASSLGTGAEKLFF
TRBJ1-1 - few TRBV7-2 15 TGTGCCAGCAGTCCTCGTGAAAGGGTGAATACTGAAGCTTTCTTT CASSPRERVNTEAFF
TRBJ2-7 - - TRBV6-6 13 TGTGCCAGCAGCCCCCGGGGACCCTACGAGCAGTACTTC CASSPRGPYEQYF
TRBJ2-3 - few TRBV13 15 TGTGCCAGCAGCTCGAGGGGACACCCGCAGGGGACGCAGTATTTT CASSSRGHPQGTQYF
TRBJ2-7 - - TRBV7-2 14 TGTGCCAGCAGCTTATATCTGAGCTCCTACGAGCAGTACTTC CASSLYLSSYEQYF
TRBJ1-1 - - TRBV6-1 13 TGTGCCAGCAGTGGGACAGTGGACACTGAAGCTTTCTTT CASSGTVDTEAFF
TRBJ1-2 TRBD1 medium-sized TRBV4-1 15 TGCGCCAGCAGCCAAGGGGACAGACCTAACTATGGCTACACCTTC CASSQGDRPNYGYTF
TRBJ2-4 TRBD1 - TRBV11-2 17 TGTGCCAGCAGCACCGCCGGGACAGGGATTTCCAAAAACATTCAGTACTTC CASSTAGTGISKNIQYF
TRBJ1-2 TRBD1 - TRBV2 14 TGTGCCAGCAGCCCCGGGACAGGGGGGTATGGCTACACCTTC CASSPGTGGYGYTF
TRBJ2-3 - many TRBV25-1 13 TGTGCCAGCAGGCTAGGGGCGACAGATACGCAGTATTTT CASRLGATDTQYF